This TCR beta chain was documented in a study of identical twins. Study-level results: Cord blood's abundant beta clonotypes had fewer insertions, unlike memory repertoires.

CDR3 length equals 14 residues. The germline gives CDR1 DFQATT, CDR2 SNEGSKA (reference sequence). V gave up 6 bases and J gave up 2 bases; unmatched junction bases: 8. This clonotype has only a few counts. Its matching antigen is unknown. TCRdb reprocessed the 5' RACE reads with MiXCR, giving one entry per CDR3 protein. The sample lists about 240,000 distinct CDR3 sequences, 7% to 8.5% occurring once. These data also featured in a second study, about yellow fever vaccine responses in identical twins.

This chain joins TRBV20-1 and TRBJ2-5; 8 bases line up with TRBD1. The specimen sequenced was CD8+ T cells sorted from blood. The clonotype was recovered from a woman aged 18-29 years in good health. The chain's CDR3 is CSAPPGDRQETQYF. DNA for the CDR3: TGCAGTGCCCCTCCCGGGGACAGGCAAGAGACCCAGTACTTC.